Listed here are 17 T cell receptor beta chains from one sample, sequenced in a study of beta chain features in type 1 diabetes. Expressed TCRB transcripts were sequenced because the isolated RNA had all been reverse transcribed beforehand. TCRdb keeps only in-frame clones here, not all; method: immunoSEQ multiplex PCR. The data show about 320,000 clones, with about 15% seen just once and 5.5% to 7.5% held by the top ten. The sample consisted of central memory CD4+ T cells from blood. Receptors originate from a man aged 25-45 years in good health.

This clone has only a few counts. This chain uses TRBV9 with TRBJ2-1, with 9 positions matching TRBD1. Germline V CDR1 and CDR2: SGDLS, YYNGEE. The trim removed 2 bases at V and 5 bases at J, leaving 5 bases unmatched. This CDR3 comprises 15 residues. This CDR3 reads CASSVGTGSHNEQFF. The CDR3 nucleotides are TGTGCCAGCAGCGTTGGGACAGGGTCGCACAATGAGCAGTTCTTC.

The rearrangement links TRBV6-5 to TRBJ1-6; D uncertain. Trimming cost V 5 bases and J 7 bases, with 12 bases left between them. From germline, CDR1 is MNHEY and CDR2 SVGAGI. CDR3 size: 14 residues. The CDR3 DNA is TGTGCCAGCAGTGTACGGTCTGGGAATTCACCCCTCCACTTT. Protein sequence: CASSVRSGNSPLHF.

J is TRBJ2-1 and V is TRBV27, with 7 bases matching TRBD1. The CDR3 is 16 residues long. CDR1 is MNHEY and CDR2 is SMNVEV in the germline V gene (reference sequence). The V and J ends lost 2 bases and 5 bases, in that order; junction bases with no gene match: 9. CDR3 sequence reads: CASSLIGGRGHNEQFF. The CDR3 bases are TGTGCCAGCAGTTTAATAGGGGGTAGGGGGCACAATGAGCAGTTCTTC.

There are a few counts of this clone. The chain carries TRBV5-5 and TRBJ2-1; no firm D call. The CDR3 extends over 15 amino acids. Between the trimmed V and J ends, which lost 0 bases and 3 bases, there was a span of 10 bases. Germline lookup yields CDR1 SGHKS and CDR2 YYEKEE (reference sequence). The CDR3 bases are TGTGCCAGCAGCTTGGCGCTAACGCTCTACAATGAGCAGTTCTTC. Translated, it gives CASSLALTLYNEQFF.

As DNA, the CDR3 is TGCGCCAGCCAGCGGACAGAAAGTGAAAAACTGTTTTTT. Encoded protein: CASQRTESEKLFF. The V and J genes are TRBV5-1 and TRBJ1-4; possibly TRBD1 for D (6 bases). Germline lookup yields CDR1 SGHRS and CDR2 YFSETQ. The V and J ends lost 7 bases and 7 bases respectively, with 14 bases between them. This CDR3 has 13 amino acids.

V is TRBV14 and J is TRBJ1-5, with no clear D. Germline V CDR1 and CDR2: SGHDN, FVKESK. CDR3 length: 14 residues. Trimming left V 1 base short and J 2 bases short, with 6 bases between. The CDR3 region is CASSQAGGNQPQHF. In DNA, the CDR3 is TGTGCCAGCAGCCAAGCCGGGGGCAATCAGCCCCAGCATTTT.

The chain recombines TRBV9 with TRBJ2-2; D is ambiguous. Germline V gene lookup returns CDR1 SGDLS and CDR2 YYNGEE. The CDR3 runs to 13 residues. The V end lost 4 bases, the J end lost 3 bases, and 7 bases lay between the germline ends. The CDR3 sequence is CASSRLDTGELFF. The CDR3 nucleotides are TGTGCCAGCAGCCGCCTAGACACCGGGGAGCTGTTTTTT.

This clone turned up a few times. This chain links TRBV9 with TRBJ2-3; 7 bases map to TRBD1. With 4 bases clipped from V and 1 base from J, the junction kept 9 bases outside the gene matches. The CDR3 totals 16 residues. Germline CDR1 is SGDLS and CDR2 is YYNGEE. CDR3: CASSPRQGLGTDTQYF. DNA of the CDR3: TGTGCCAGCAGCCCGCGACAGGGTTTGGGCACAGATACGCAGTATTTT.

This clone was seen only a few times. This sequence joins TRBV10-3 and TRBJ2-7, with a possible D match to TRBD2 (6 bases). V was pared by 4 bases and J by 2 bases, with 9 bases between. The V gene's germline CDR1 is ENHRY and CDR2 SYGVKD. The CDR3 is 13 residues long. This chain's CDR3 is CAISGGVAYEQYF. CDR3 DNA sequence: TGTGCCATCAGTGGGGGGGTCGCCTACGAGCAGTACTTC.

This chain joins TRBV18 and TRBJ2-7; TRBD1 aligns across 7 bases. The V and J ends lost 2 bases and 4 bases, in that order; junction bases with no gene match: 8. Germline V gene sequence: CDR1 KGHSH, CDR2 LQKENI. This CDR3 region has 15 residues. The CDR3 nucleotides are TGTGCCAGCTCACCAATGGCAGGGGGTTTTTACGAGCAGTACGTC. Protein product: CASSPMAGGFYEQYV.

V is TRBV9 and J is TRBJ2-7, with D unclear. The germline V and J ends were trimmed by 4 bases and 4 bases, with 6 bases remaining between them. Germline values: CDR1 SGDLS, CDR2 YYNGEE. The CDR3 has 11 amino acids. The DNA of the CDR3 is TGTGCCAGCAGCAATATGTACGAGCAGTACTTC. Translation: CASSNMYEQYF.

The chain joins TRBV6-1 to TRBJ2-5, with D maybe TRBD2 (5 bases). Trimming left V 7 bases short and J 5 bases short, with 8 bases between. The CDR3 is 11 residues long. Germline V CDR1 and CDR2: MNHNS, SASEGT. This CDR3 is CASKGEETQYF. As DNA, the CDR3 is TGTGCCAGCAAGGGAGAGGAGACCCAGTACTTC.

This clone was seen more than once but under ten times. The chain combines TRBV7-2 with TRBJ2-7; TRBD2 matches 10 bases. Trimming took 5 bases from V and 4 from J; bases not matched to a gene: 11. Germline assignment: CDR1 SGHTA and CDR2 FQGNSA. CDR3 length equals 16 residues. The CDR3 bases are TGTGCCAGCAGCCCCCTACAGCGGGAGGGATTGTACGAGCAGTACGTC. Translated: CASSPLQREGLYEQYV.

The CDR3 coding sequence is TGTGCCAGCAGCCTGAGGACAGGGGCAACTAATGAAAAACTGTTTTTT. It encodes CASSLRTGATNEKLFF. This rearrangement joins TRBV2 to TRBJ1-4; 9 bases map to TRBD1. The trim removed 6 bases at V and 0 bases at J, leaving 5 bases unmatched. Germline V lookup: CDR1 SNHLY, CDR2 FYNNEI. The CDR3 has 16 residues.

The rearrangement links TRBV6-6 to TRBJ2-7, with unresolved D. Germline V gene lookup returns CDR1 MNHNY and CDR2 SVGAGI (reference sequence). V gave up 6 bases and J gave up 2 bases, with 8 bases separating them. The CDR3 extends over 12 amino acids. CDR3: CASRSEAYEQYF. CDR3 DNA: TGTGCCAGCAGGTCCGAGGCCTACGAGCAGTACTTC.

This chain joins TRBV2 and TRBJ2-5; perhaps TRBD1 as D (5 bases). V lost 9 bases, J lost 3 bases, and 17 bases lay in between. The germline CDR1 and CDR2 sequences are SNHLY and FYNNEI. The CDR3 is 14 residues long. As DNA, the CDR3 is TGTGCCAGTCGTCGTACCGCAGGGAAAGAGACCCAGTACTTC. Translation gives CASRRTAGKETQYF.

The V call is TRBV30, the J call TRBJ2-5; tentative D call: TRBD1 (5 bases). The germline V gene has CDR1 GTSNPN and CDR2 SVGIG (reference sequence). With 3 bases removed from V and 3 bases from J, the gap between germline ends came to 14 bases. This CDR3 comprises 14 residues. CDR3 loop: CAWSLRVQKETQYF. CDR3 in DNA: TGTGCCTGGAGCCTCAGGGTCCAAAAAGAGACCCAGTACTTC.